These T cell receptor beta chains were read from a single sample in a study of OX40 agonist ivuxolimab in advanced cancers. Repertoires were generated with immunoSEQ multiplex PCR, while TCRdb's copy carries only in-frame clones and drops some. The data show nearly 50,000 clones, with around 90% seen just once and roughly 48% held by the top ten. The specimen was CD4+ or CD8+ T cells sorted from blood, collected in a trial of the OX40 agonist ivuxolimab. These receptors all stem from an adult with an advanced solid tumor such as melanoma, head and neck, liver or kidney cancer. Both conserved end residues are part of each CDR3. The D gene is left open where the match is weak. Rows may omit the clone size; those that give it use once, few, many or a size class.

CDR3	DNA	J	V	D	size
CASSLGAGGVYGYTF	TGTGCCAGCAGCTTAGGTGCAGGGGGCGTCTATGGCTACACCTTC	TRBJ1-2	TRBV7-8	TRBD1	.
CASSLTGVADTQYF	TGTGCCAGTAGTTTGACGGGGGTGGCAGATACGCAGTATTTT	TRBJ2-3	TRBV19	.	.
CASSFEPGQGETQYF	TGTGCTAGCAGCTTCGAACCGGGACAGGGAGAGACCCAGTACTTC	TRBJ2-5	TRBV7-7	TRBD1	.
CASSRTGTTGELFF	TGTGCCAGCAGCCGTACAGGGACCACCGGGGAGCTGTTTTTT	TRBJ2-2	TRBV5-4	.	.
CAIQGGGQETQYF	TGTGCCATCCAAGGAGGTGGCCAAGAGACCCAGTACTTC	TRBJ2-5	TRBV10-3	.	.
CASSRVTGTEAFF	TGCGCCAGCAGCCGAGTTACAGGCACTGAAGCTTTCTTT	TRBJ1-1	TRBV5-1	.	.
CASSQAPTGSSGNTIYF	TGCGCCAGCAGCCAAGCCCCGACAGGGAGCTCTGGAAACACCATATATTTT	TRBJ1-3	TRBV4-3	TRBD1	.
CASSQEMGGGNYGYTF	TGCGCCAGCAGCCAAGAGATGGGCGGGGGCAACTATGGCTACACCTTC	TRBJ1-2	TRBV4-3	.	.
CAWSGTEEDGYTF	TGTGCCTGGTCAGGGACGGAGGAAGACGGCTACACCTTC	TRBJ1-2	TRBV30	.	.
CASSLFGSYEQYF	TGTGCCAGCAGTTTGTTCGGCTCCTACGAGCAGTACTTC	TRBJ2-7	TRBV28	.	.
CASSPESTAEELNEKLFF	TGTGCCAGTAGTCCAGAATCGACGGCGGAGGAACTTAATGAAAAACTGTTTTTT	TRBJ1-4	TRBV19	.	.
CASRYGTANSPLHF	TGTGCCAGTCGGTACGGGACGGCAAATTCACCCCTCCACTTT	TRBJ1-6	TRBV19	.	.
CAWSMGAEGSTDTQYF	TGTGCCTGGAGTATGGGGGCAGAAGGAAGCACAGATACGCAGTATTTT	TRBJ2-3	TRBV30	.	once
CASSPPPGTGNPSGANVLTF	TGTGCCAGCAGTCCCCCCCCCGGGACAGGGAACCCCTCTGGGGCCAACGTCCTGACTTTC	TRBJ2-6	TRBV28	TRBD1	.
CASSVVGGTDTQYF	TGTGCCAGCAGCGTAGTAGGGGGCACAGATACGCAGTATTTT	TRBJ2-3	TRBV9	.	.
CASSQEDSPNLTLHF	TGTGCCAGCAGCCAAGAGGACAGCCCCAACCTCACCCTCCACTTT	TRBJ1-6	TRBV14	.	.
CASSQIQGAAQPQHF	TGCGCCAGCAGCCAGATACAGGGGGCGGCTCAGCCCCAGCATTTT	TRBJ1-5	TRBV4-1	TRBD1	.
CAAQGRAYEQYF	TGTGCCGCCCAGGGTCGAGCCTACGAGCAGTACTTC	TRBJ2-7	TRBV7-9	.	.
CASTSGTEQFF	TGTGCCAGCACGTCCGGGACGGAGCAGTTCTTC	TRBJ2-1	TRBV13	.	.
CASSFEGTQYF	TGTGCCAGCAGCTTCGAGGGGACCCAGTACTTC	TRBJ2-5	TRBV11-2	.	.
CASSFPSGEGPYEQYF	TGTGCCAGCAGCTTTCCCTCAGGGGAGGGGCCCTACGAGCAGTACTTC	TRBJ2-7	TRBV11-3	.	.
CASSQGTGVAADTQYF	TGCGCCAGCAGCCAAGGTACGGGGGTAGCGGCAGATACGCAGTATTTT	TRBJ2-3	TRBV4-1	.	.
CASSVDQASYEQYF	TGTGCCAGCAGCGTAGATCAGGCCTCCTACGAGCAGTACTTC	TRBJ2-7	TRBV9	.	.
CASSFASGGAENNEQFF	TGTGCCAGCAGCTTTGCTAGCGGGGGGGCTGAAAACAATGAGCAGTTCTTC	TRBJ2-1	TRBV7-3	TRBD2	.
CASSPMPISYEQYF	TGTGCCAGCAGTCCTATGCCAATTTCCTACGAGCAGTACTTC	TRBJ2-7	TRBV7-6	.	.
CASSQGRGTGSETQYF	TGCGCCAGCAGCCAAGGAAGAGGGACAGGGAGCGAGACCCAGTACTTC	TRBJ2-5	TRBV4-3	TRBD1	.
CASSKLGHFSYNSPLHF	TGTGCCAGTAGTAAGCTGGGACACTTCTCCTATAATTCACCCCTCCACTTT	TRBJ1-6	TRBV19	.	.
CSVEENGGNGYTF	TGCAGCGTTGAAGAGAACGGGGGAAATGGCTACACCTTC	TRBJ1-2	TRBV29-1	.	once
CASSLDPGAGSYNEQFF	TGTGCCAGCAGCTTAGATCCTGGAGCGGGGTCTTACAATGAGCAGTTCTTC	TRBJ2-1	TRBV11-2	TRBD2	.
CASSPTRARDTQYF	TGTGCCAGCAGCCCCACCCGGGCCCGGGATACGCAGTATTTT	TRBJ2-3	TRBV11-2	.	.